This T cell receptor beta chain stems from a study of beta chain features in type 1 diabetes. There are many counts of this clone. The antigen is unknown. The investigators reverse transcribed all of the isolated RNA, so they sequenced expressed TCRB transcripts. Clones were sequenced by immunoSEQ multiplex PCR, and TCRdb holds only the in-frame ones, with some missing. Of 130,000 to 150,000 clones listed, 6.9% were seen once; the top ten hold roughly 1.5%. Study-level findings and limits: Whether TCRB rearrangement is influenced by HLA type went unresolved here.

The sample was central memory CD4+ T cells from blood. This sequence was found in a woman aged 25 to 39 in good health.

DNA for the CDR3: TGTGCCTGGATTAGGTCTGGCGGGAGGGCCCTCATAGATACGCAGTATTTT. It codes for CAWIRSGGRALIDTQYF. The chain joins TRBV30 to TRBJ2-3; TRBD2 agrees at 9 bases. Germline assignment: CDR1 GTSNPN and CDR2 SVGIG (reference sequence). Germline trimming cut 4 bases from V and 5 bases from J; bases unmatched to any gene: 16. This CDR3 has 17 residues.